The next 2 T cell receptor beta chains were all read from a single sample in a study of shared clonotypes between healthy human individuals. Only in-frame clones appear in the TCRdb table, and some are missing; sequencing was by immunoSEQ multiplex PCR. This table holds more than 2 million clones, just over 90% found once. Cells designated naive CD8 were CD45RO-negative and were positively selected for CCR7, with terminally differentiated effector memory CD45RA+ cells excluded. Material for sequencing was naive CD8+ T cells from PBMCs. These receptors all stem from a man between 18 and 29 years old in good health. Some clones in this sample may be carry-over from other donors' samples.

A few counts support this clone. V and J are TRBV11-2 and TRBJ2-7; D is ambiguous. The CDR3 loop spans 14 amino acids. Trimming removed 1 base at V and 6 bases at J, with 13 bases between. CDR1 and CDR2 (germline): SGHAT, FQNNGV. The CDR3 sequence: CASSLGPRTSEQYF. The CDR3 DNA is TGTGCCAGCAGCTTAGGCCCCCGTACAAGCGAGCAGTACTTC.

The rearrangement uses TRBV9 and TRBJ1-2; D is unresolved. The germline V and J ends were trimmed by 3 bases and 2 bases, with 20 bases remaining between them. Germline V lookup: CDR1 SGDLS, CDR2 YYNGEE. The CDR3 consists of 17 residues. The CDR3 DNA reads TGTGCCAGCAGCGCCTACTTAACGACTGACCCCAACTATGGCTACACCTTC. As protein: CASSAYLTTDPNYGYTF. The full variable domain, completed using reference TRBV9 and TRBJ1-2, is DSGVTQTPKHLITATGQRVTLRCSPRSGDLSVYWYQQSLDQGLQFLIQYYNGEERAKGNILERFSAQQFPDLHSELNLSSLELGDSALYFCASSAYLTTDPNYGYTFGSGTRLTVV.